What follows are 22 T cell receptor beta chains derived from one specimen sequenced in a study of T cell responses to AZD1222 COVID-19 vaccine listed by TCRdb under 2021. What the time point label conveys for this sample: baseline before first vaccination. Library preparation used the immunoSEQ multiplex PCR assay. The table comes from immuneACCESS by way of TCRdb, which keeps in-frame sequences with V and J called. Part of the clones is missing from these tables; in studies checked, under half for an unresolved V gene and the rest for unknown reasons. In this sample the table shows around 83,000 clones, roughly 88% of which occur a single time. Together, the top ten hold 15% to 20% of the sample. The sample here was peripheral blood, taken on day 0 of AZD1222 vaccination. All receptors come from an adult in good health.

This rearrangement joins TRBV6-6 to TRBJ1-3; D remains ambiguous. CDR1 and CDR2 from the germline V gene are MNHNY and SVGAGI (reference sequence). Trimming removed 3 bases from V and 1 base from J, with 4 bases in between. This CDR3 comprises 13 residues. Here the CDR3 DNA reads TGTGCCAGCAGTTATGGGTCTGGAAACACCATATATTTT. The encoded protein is CASSYGSGNTIYF.

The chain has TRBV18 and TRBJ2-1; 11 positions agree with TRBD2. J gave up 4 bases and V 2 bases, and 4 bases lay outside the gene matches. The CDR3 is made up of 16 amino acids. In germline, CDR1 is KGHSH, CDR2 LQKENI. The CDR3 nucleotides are TGTGCCAGCTCACCAATCGGGACTAGCGGTTACAATGAGCAGTTCTTC. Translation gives CASSPIGTSGYNEQFF.

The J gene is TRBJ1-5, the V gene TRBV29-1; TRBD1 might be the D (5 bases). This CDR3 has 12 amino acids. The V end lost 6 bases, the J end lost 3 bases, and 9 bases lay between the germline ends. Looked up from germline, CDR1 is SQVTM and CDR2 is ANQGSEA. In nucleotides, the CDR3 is TGCAGCGTGAGGGGCCCCAATCAGCCCCAGCATTTT. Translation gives CSVRGPNQPQHF.

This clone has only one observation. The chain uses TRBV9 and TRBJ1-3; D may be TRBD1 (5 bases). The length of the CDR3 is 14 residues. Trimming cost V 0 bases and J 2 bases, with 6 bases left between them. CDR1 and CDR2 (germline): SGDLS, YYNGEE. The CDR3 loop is CASSVGRAGNTIYF. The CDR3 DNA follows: TGTGCCAGCAGCGTAGGCAGGGCTGGAAACACCATATATTTT.

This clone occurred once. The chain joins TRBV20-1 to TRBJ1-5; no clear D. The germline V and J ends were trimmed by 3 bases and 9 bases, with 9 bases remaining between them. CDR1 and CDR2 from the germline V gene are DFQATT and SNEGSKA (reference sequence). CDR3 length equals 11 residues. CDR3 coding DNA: TGCAGTGCTAGGGGTCGTGGGCCCCAGCATTTT. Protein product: CSARGRGPQHF.

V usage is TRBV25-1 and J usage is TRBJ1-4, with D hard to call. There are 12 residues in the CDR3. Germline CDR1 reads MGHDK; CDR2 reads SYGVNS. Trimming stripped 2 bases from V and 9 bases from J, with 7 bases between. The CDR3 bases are TGTGCCAGCAGTGAAGGAAGTAAAAAACTGTTTTTT. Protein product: CASSEGSKKLFF.

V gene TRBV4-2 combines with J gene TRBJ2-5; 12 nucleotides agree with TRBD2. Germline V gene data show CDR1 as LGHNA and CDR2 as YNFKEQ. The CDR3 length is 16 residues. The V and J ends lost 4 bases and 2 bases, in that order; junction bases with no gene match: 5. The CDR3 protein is CASSPGTSGSQETQYF. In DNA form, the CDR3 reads TGTGCCAGCAGCCCAGGGACTAGCGGGTCTCAAGAGACCCAGTACTTC.

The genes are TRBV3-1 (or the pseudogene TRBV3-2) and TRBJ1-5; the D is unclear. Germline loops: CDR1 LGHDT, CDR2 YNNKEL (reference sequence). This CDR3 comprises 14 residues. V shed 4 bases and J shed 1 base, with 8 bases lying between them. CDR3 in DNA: TGTGCCAGCAGCCCTATGGGGAGCAATCAGCCCCAGCATTTT. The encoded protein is CASSPMGSNQPQHF.

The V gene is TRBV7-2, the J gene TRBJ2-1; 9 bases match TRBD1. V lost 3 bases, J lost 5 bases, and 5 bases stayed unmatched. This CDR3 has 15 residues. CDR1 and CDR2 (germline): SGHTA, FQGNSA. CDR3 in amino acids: CASSLGQGFNNEQFF. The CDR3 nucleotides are TGTGCCAGCAGCTTGGGACAGGGATTTAACAATGAGCAGTTCTTC.

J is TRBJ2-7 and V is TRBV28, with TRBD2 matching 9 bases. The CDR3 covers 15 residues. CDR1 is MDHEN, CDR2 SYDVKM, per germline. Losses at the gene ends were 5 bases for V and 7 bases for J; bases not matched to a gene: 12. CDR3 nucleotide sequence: TGTGCCAGCAGTCCCCCGGCTAGCCTAGCGGGGGAGCAGTACTTC. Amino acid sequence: CASSPPASLAGEQYF.

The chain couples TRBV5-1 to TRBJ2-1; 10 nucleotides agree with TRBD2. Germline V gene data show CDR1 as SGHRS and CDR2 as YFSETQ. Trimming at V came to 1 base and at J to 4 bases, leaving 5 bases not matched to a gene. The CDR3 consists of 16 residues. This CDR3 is CASSLLGSGGYNEQFF. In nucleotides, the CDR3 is TGCGCCAGCAGCTTGTTAGGTAGCGGGGGGTACAATGAGCAGTTCTTC.

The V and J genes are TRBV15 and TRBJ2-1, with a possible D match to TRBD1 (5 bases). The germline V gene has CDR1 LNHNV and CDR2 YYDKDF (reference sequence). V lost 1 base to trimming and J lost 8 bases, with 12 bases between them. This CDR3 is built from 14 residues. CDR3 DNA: TGTGCCACCAGCAGAGTGACAGCCCTGGATGAGCAGTTCTTC. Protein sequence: CATSRVTALDEQFF.

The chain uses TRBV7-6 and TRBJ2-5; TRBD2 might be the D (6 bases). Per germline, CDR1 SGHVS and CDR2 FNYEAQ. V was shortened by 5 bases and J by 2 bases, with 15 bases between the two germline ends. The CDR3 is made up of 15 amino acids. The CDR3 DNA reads TGTGCCAGCAGCCTATCTGGTAGCGGACAAGAGACCCAGTACTTC. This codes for CASSLSGSGQETQYF.

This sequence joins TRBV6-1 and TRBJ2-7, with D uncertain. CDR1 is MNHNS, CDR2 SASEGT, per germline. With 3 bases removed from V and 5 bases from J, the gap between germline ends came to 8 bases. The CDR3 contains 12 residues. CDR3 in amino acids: CASSDSFDEQYF. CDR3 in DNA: TGTGCCAGCAGTGATTCTTTTGACGAGCAGTACTTC.

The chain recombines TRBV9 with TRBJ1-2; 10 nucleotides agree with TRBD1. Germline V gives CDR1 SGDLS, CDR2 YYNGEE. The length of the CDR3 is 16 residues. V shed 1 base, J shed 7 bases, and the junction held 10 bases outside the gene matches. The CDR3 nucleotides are TGTGCCAGCAGCGTATTCGCCGGGACAGGGGAATCTGGCTACACCTTC. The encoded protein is CASSVFAGTGESGYTF.

CDR3 in amino acids: CASIPEPAQWYNEQFF. CDR3 coding DNA: TGCGCCAGCATTCCAGAACCCGCTCAATGGTACAATGAGCAGTTCTTC. This rearrangement joins TRBV10-1 to TRBJ2-1, with D hard to call. Between the trimmed V and J ends, which lost 7 bases and 4 bases, there was a span of 20 bases. The CDR3 has 16 residues. CDR1 and CDR2 (germline): WNHNN, SYGVQD (reference sequence).

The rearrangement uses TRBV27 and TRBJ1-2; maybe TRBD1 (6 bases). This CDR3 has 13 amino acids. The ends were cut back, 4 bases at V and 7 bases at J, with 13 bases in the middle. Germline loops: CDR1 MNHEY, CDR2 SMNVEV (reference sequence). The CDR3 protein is CASSSSRGGGYTF. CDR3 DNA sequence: TGTGCCAGCAGTTCTTCCAGGGGAGGTGGCTACACCTTC.

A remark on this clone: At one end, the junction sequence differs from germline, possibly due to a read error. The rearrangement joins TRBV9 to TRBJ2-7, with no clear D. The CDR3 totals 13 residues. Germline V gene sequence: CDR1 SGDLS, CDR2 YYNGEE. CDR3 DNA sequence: TGTGCCAGCAGCGTAGGCACCTCCAACGAGCAGTACTTC. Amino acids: CASSVGTSNEQYF. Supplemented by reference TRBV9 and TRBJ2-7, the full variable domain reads DSGVTQTPKHLITATGQRVTLRCSPRSGDLSVYWYQQSLDQGLQFLIQYYNGEERAKGNILERFSAQQFPDLHSELNLSSLELGDSALYFCASSVGTSNEQYFGPGTRLTVT.

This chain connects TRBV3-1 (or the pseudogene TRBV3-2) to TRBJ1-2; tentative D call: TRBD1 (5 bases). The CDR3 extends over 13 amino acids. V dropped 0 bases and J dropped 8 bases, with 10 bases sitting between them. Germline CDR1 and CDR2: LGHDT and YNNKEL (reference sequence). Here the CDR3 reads CASSQDRGVGYTF. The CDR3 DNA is TGTGCCAGCAGCCAAGATCGGGGGGTGGGCTACACCTTC.

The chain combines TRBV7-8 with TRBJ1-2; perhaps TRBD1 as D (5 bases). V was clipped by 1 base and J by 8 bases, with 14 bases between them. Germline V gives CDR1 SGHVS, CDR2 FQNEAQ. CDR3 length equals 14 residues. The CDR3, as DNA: TGTGCCAGCAGCTTAGGAGCAGGGTGGGAGGGCTACACCTTC. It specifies CASSLGAGWEGYTF. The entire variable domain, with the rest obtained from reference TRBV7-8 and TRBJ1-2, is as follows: GAGVSQSPRYKVAKRGQDVALRCDPISGHVSLFWYQQALGQGPEFLTYFQNEAQLDKSGLPSDRFFAERPEGSVSTLKIQRTQQEDSAVYLCASSLGAGWEGYTFGSGTRLTVV.

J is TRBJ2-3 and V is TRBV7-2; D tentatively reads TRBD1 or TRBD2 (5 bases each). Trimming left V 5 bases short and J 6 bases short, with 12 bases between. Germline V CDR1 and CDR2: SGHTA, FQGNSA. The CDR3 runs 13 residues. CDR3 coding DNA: TGTGCCAGCAGCCCCGGGACGAGGGATACGCAGTATTTT. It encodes CASSPGTRDTQYF.

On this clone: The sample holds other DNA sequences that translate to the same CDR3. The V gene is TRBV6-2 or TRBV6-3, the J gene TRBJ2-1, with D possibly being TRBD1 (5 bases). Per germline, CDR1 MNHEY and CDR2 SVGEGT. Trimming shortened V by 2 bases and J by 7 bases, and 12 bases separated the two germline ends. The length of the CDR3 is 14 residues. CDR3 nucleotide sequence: TGTGCCAGCAGTTACCCTCAGGGCCCGAATGAGCAGTTCTTC. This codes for CASSYPQGPNEQFF.